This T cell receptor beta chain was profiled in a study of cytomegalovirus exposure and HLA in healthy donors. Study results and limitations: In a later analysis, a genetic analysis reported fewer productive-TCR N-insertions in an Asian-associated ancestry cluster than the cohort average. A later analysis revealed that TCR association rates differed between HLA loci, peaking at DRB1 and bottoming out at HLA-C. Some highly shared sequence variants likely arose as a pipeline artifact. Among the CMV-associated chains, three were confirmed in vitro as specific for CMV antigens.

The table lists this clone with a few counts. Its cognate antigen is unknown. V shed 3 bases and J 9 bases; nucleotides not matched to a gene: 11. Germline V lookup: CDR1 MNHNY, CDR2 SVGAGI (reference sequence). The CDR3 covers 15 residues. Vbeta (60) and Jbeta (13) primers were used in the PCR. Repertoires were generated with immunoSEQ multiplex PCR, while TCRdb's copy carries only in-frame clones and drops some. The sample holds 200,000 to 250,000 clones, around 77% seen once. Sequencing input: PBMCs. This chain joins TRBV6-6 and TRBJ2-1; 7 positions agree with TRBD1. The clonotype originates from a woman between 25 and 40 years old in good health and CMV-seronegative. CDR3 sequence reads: CASSYADRVKGEQFF. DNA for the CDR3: TGTGCCAGCAGTTATGCCGACAGGGTTAAAGGTGAGCAGTTCTTC.